This TCR beta chain comes out of a study of T-cell reconstitution after alpha-beta-depleted transplantation in children. This clonotype came up many times. As yet, its antigen is unknown. As it was prepared, the TCRbeta library received unique molecular identifiers. TCRdb re-analysed the PCR reads in MiXCR, keeping a single row per CDR3 protein. This table has 300,000 to 350,000 distinct CDR3 sequences, 15% to 20% appearing once. Study-wide results and caveats: Several hundred expanded graft clones reportedly supplied alpha-beta T cells about two months after transplant. Newly generated T cells supplied most T-cell counts and diversity one year post-transplant. Day-60 TCRbeta diversity that was high in some patients was derived from surviving recipient T cells and thymic progenitors.

This CDR3 has 14 amino acids. Germline CDR1 and CDR2: MNHEY and SMNVEV (reference sequence). The germline V and J ends were trimmed by 4 bases and 2 bases, with 9 bases remaining between them. The input for sequencing was PBMCs, mostly from graft donor cells, taken 360 days after TCRalphabeta/CD19-depleted stem cell transplant. The TCR comes from a male patient between 2 and 15 years old who had a stem cell transplant for acute lymphoblastic leukemia, so the T cells may come from the graft donor. The J gene is TRBJ2-1, the V gene TRBV27; D call uncertain. In nucleotides, the CDR3 is TGTGCCAGCAGTTCCTGGCCGGCCTACAATGAGCAGTTCTTC. This gives the protein CASSSWPAYNEQFF.